This T cell receptor (beta chain) was sequenced during a study of shared clonotypes between healthy human individuals. Findings and limits, study-wide: Estimated clonotype richness was generally higher in naive than memory subsets.

Per the germline V gene, CDR1 is MNHEY and CDR2 is SMNVEV (reference sequence). The CDR3 contains 19 residues. J lost 7 bases, V lost 4 bases, and 15 bases had no gene match. Of note for this clone: The target antigen is unknown.

Data came from immunoSEQ multiplex PCR; TCRdb stores just in-frame clones and leaves some out. This table has roughly 1,500,000 clones, about 98.5% appearing once. This receptor was identified in a man aged 25-45 years in good health. Sequenced sample: naive CD4+ T cells sorted from blood. Subset meaning: CD45RA+ positively selected. V is TRBV27 and J is TRBJ2-1, with 14 positions matching TRBD2. The CDR3 region has the DNA TGTGCCAGCAGTTCACGACTAGCGGGAGGGCGCAGGGTCGGGAATGAGCAGTTCTTC. Amino acids: CASSSRLAGGRRVGNEQFF.